The next 21 T cell receptor beta chains were all read from a single sample in a study of technical replicates of blood from a few donors. Assay: immunoSEQ multiplex PCR; the TCRdb copy retains only in-frame clones and omits some. The sample contains roughly 61,000 clones, 95% to 98% of which appear only once. Sequencing input: T cells isolated from PBMCs. These receptors all come from a human donor in good health.

This rearrangement joins TRBV5-4 to TRBJ2-2; the D is unclear. V gave up 2 bases and J gave up 4 bases, with 6 bases separating them. Germline assignment: CDR1 SGHNT and CDR2 YYREEE (reference sequence). The length of the CDR3 is 13 residues. CDR3 region: CASSLTPTGELFF. The CDR3 DNA reads as TGTGCCAGCAGCTTAACTCCCACCGGGGAGCTGTTTTTT.

The chain uses TRBV5-4 and TRBJ1-2; unclear D gene. This CDR3 region has 13 residues. Germline V gives CDR1 SGHNT, CDR2 YYREEE (reference sequence). Trimming shortened V by 7 bases and J by 2 bases, and 12 bases separated the two germline ends. For the CDR3, the DNA is TGTGCCAGCGGACTGGCCACGAACTATGGCTACACCTTC. Translation gives CASGLATNYGYTF.

This sequence joins TRBV7-6 and TRBJ2-2; 7 bases are a match to TRBD1. Germline CDR1 is SGHVS and CDR2 is FNYEAQ. The CDR3 has 14 amino acids. The V segment lost 5 bases and the J segment 5 bases; nucleotides outside the gene matches: 5. DNA of the CDR3: TGTGCCAGCAGCCACTACAGGGGAACCGGGGAGCTGTTTTTT. It encodes CASSHYRGTGELFF.

The CDR3 loop reads CASSHPGTGTYEQYF. CDR3 nucleotides: TGTGCCAGCAGTCACCCCGGGACAGGGACCTACGAGCAGTACTTC. V is TRBV6-5 and J is TRBJ2-7; 9 bases are shared with TRBD1. V gave up 5 bases and J gave up 2 bases; unmatched junction bases: 7. The CDR3 runs 15 residues. Per the germline V gene, CDR1 is MNHEY and CDR2 is SVGAGI.

The V and J genes are TRBV9 and TRBJ2-3; 8 bases line up with TRBD2. The V and J ends lost 0 bases and 1 base, in that order; junction bases with no gene match: 1. This CDR3 is 15 amino acids long. Germline V CDR1 and CDR2: SGDLS, YYNGEE. CDR3: CASSVAGGGTDTQYF. The CDR3 DNA reads as TGTGCCAGCAGCGTAGCCGGGGGGGGCACAGATACGCAGTATTTT. The complete variable domain, with remaining parts taken from reference TRBV9 and TRBJ2-3, reads DSGVTQTPKHLITATGQRVTLRCSPRSGDLSVYWYQQSLDQGLQFLIQYYNGEERAKGNILERFSAQQFPDLHSELNLSSLELGDSALYFCASSVAGGGTDTQYFGPGTRLTVL.

The rearrangement links TRBV28 to TRBJ1-1; no clear D. Germline values: CDR1 MDHEN, CDR2 SYDVKM. CDR3 length equals 15 residues. V was trimmed by 2 bases and J by 4 bases, leaving 14 bases between them. The CDR3 region has the DNA TGTGCCAGCAGTTTACCCGCAGCGGGTCGCACTGAAGCTTTCTTT. Residues: CASSLPAAGRTEAFF.

The table lists this clone with a count of one. The chain combines TRBV21-1 with TRBJ1-5. TRBV21-1 is a pseudogene locus. CDR3 length: 13 residues. The CDR3 loop reads CASTLGGAGPQHF. The CDR3 DNA reads TGTGCCAGCACCTTGGGAGGGGCTGGGCCCCAGCATTTT.

The chain couples TRBV6-5 to TRBJ1-5; D is perhaps TRBD1 (5 bases). V was cut by 6 bases and J by 6 bases, with 12 bases left in between. Germline lookup yields CDR1 MNHEY and CDR2 SVGAGI. The CDR3 covers 13 residues. The CDR3 DNA is TGTGCCAGCAGGCGGGGGGGTGCTCAGCCCCAGCATTTT. Protein: CASRRGGAQPQHF.

The chain combines TRBV5-1 with TRBJ2-1; 11 bases fit TRBD2. Trimming cost V 0 bases and J 4 bases; bases outside gene matches: 3. CDR3 length: 16 residues. Looked up from germline, CDR1 is SGHRS and CDR2 is YFSETQ. CDR3 sequence: CASSLAGLADYNEQFF. CDR3 in DNA: TGCGCCAGCAGCTTGGCGGGACTAGCGGATTACAATGAGCAGTTCTTC.

The chain carries TRBV11-1 and TRBJ2-3, with D possibly being TRBD2 (7 bases). The CDR3 totals 15 residues. V was shortened by 7 bases and J by 5 bases, with 19 bases between the two germline ends. Per germline, CDR1 SGHAT and CDR2 FQDESV (reference sequence). The CDR3 protein is CASTGEGEGGDTQYF. The CDR3 DNA follows: TGTGCCAGCACCGGGGAGGGTGAGGGGGGAGATACGCAGTATTTT.

The gene calls are TRBV6-6 and TRBJ2-1; a possible D gene is TRBD1 (6 bases). This CDR3 is 12 amino acids long. In germline, CDR1 is MNHNY, CDR2 SVGAGI (reference sequence). V lost 11 bases, J lost 3 bases, and 11 bases lay in between. The chain's CDR3 is CASGQFYNEQFF. DNA of the CDR3: TGTGCCTCCGGACAGTTCTACAATGAGCAGTTCTTC.

The chain links TRBV29-1 to TRBJ1-1; D is unclear. Germline V gene sequence: CDR1 SQVTM, CDR2 ANQGSEA. The CDR3 is 14 residues long. Trimming removed 2 bases from V and 5 bases from J, with 15 bases in between. CDR3 nucleotide sequence: TGCAGCGTTGAATGGAGGGAGCAGAGGACTGAAGCTTTCTTT. This codes for CSVEWREQRTEAFF.

This clone was counted between two and nine times. The rearrangement links TRBV5-4 to TRBJ1-5; 7 bases map to TRBD1. The CDR3 has 14 amino acids. The germline gives CDR1 SGHNT, CDR2 YYREEE (reference sequence). V lost 1 base, J lost 7 bases, and 5 bases stayed unmatched. This CDR3 reads CASSLKGAGQPQHF. The CDR3 DNA reads TGTGCCAGCAGCTTGAAGGGGGCTGGGCAGCCCCAGCATTTT.

In DNA form, the CDR3 reads TGTGCCAGTAGTAAGAGCCGGACTAGTGGCACAGATACGCAGTATTTT. Protein sequence: CASSKSRTSGTDTQYF. V usage is TRBV19 and J usage is TRBJ2-3; 7 bases are shared with TRBD2. Trimming removed 4 bases from V and 1 base from J; junction bases left unmatched: 8. Germline V gene data show CDR1 as LNHDA and CDR2 as SQIVND (reference sequence). CDR3 length: 16 amino acids.

This chain uses TRBV28 with TRBJ2-5; 7 bases are a match to TRBD1. CDR1 MDHEN and CDR2 SYDVKM come from the germline V gene. Trimming cost V 5 bases and J 2 bases; bases outside gene matches: 8. The CDR3 sequence is 15 residues long. The CDR3 is CASSRDRRTQETQYF. CDR3 DNA: TGTGCCAGCAGTCGGGACAGAAGAACTCAAGAGACCCAGTACTTC. Full variable domain (outside the CDR3, taken from reference TRBV28 and TRBJ2-5): DVKVTQSSRYLVKRTGEKVFLECVQDMDHENMFWYRQDPGLGLRLIYFSYDVKMKEKGDIPEGYSVSREKKERFSLILESASTNQTSMYLCASSRDRRTQETQYFGPGTRLLVL.

The chain has TRBV6-5 and TRBJ2-5; TRBD1 matches 7 bases. V was pared by 8 bases and J by 5 bases, with 5 bases of the junction left unmatched. CDR1 MNHEY and CDR2 SVGAGI come from the germline V gene. The CDR3 totals 12 residues. CDR3 amino acids: CASGRGWETQYF. The CDR3 DNA reads TGTGCCAGCGGCAGGGGGTGGGAGACCCAGTACTTC.

The chain uses TRBV5-6 and TRBJ2-2; 7 bases are a match to TRBD1. Germline V gene sequence: CDR1 SGHDT, CDR2 YYEEEE. The trim removed 5 bases at V and 3 bases at J, leaving 7 bases unmatched. CDR3 length: 15 amino acids. The CDR3 sequence is CASSHRGSYTGELFF. The CDR3 DNA sequence: TGTGCCAGCAGTCACAGGGGTTCCTACACCGGGGAGCTGTTTTTT.

This CDR3 is CASSFIQGRDEQYF. For the CDR3, the DNA is TGTGCCAGCAGCTTTATACAGGGGCGAGACGAGCAGTACTTC. J is TRBJ2-7 and V is TRBV11-3; 7 bases match TRBD1. This CDR3 region has 14 residues. Per germline, CDR1 SGHNT and CDR2 YENEEA. Trimming removed 3 bases from V and 5 bases from J; junction bases left unmatched: 7.

The chain joins TRBV11-3 to TRBJ2-1, with 12 nucleotides matching TRBD2. CDR1 and CDR2 (germline): SGHNT, YENEEA. The J segment lost 2 bases and the V segment lost 4 bases, leaving 3 bases of the junction unmatched. CDR3 length: 16 amino acids. DNA of the CDR3: TGTGCCAGCAGCTCCCTAGCGGGAGGGCCCTACAATGAGCAGTTCTTC. Encoded protein: CASSSLAGGPYNEQFF.

This chain links TRBV10-3 with TRBJ2-7; D is perhaps TRBD1 (6 bases). This CDR3 is built from 15 residues. Germline loops: CDR1 ENHRY, CDR2 SYGVKD. With 2 bases removed from V and 6 bases from J, the gap between germline ends came to 17 bases. The DNA of the CDR3 is TGTGCCATCAGTGAGCCGCAAGGGGGAAGTGCCGAGCAGTACTTC. Amino acid sequence: CAISEPQGGSAEQYF.

This chain uses TRBV11-2 with TRBJ2-7; 9 bases line up with TRBD2. The CDR3 has 17 residues. The germline V gene has CDR1 SGHAT and CDR2 FQNNGV. V trimming: 1 base; J trimming: 4 bases; junction bases outside the gene matches: 11. CDR3 loop: CASSLVPSGTSRYEQYF. CDR3 DNA sequence: TGTGCCAGCAGCTTAGTCCCCTCCGGGACTAGCAGATACGAGCAGTACTTC.